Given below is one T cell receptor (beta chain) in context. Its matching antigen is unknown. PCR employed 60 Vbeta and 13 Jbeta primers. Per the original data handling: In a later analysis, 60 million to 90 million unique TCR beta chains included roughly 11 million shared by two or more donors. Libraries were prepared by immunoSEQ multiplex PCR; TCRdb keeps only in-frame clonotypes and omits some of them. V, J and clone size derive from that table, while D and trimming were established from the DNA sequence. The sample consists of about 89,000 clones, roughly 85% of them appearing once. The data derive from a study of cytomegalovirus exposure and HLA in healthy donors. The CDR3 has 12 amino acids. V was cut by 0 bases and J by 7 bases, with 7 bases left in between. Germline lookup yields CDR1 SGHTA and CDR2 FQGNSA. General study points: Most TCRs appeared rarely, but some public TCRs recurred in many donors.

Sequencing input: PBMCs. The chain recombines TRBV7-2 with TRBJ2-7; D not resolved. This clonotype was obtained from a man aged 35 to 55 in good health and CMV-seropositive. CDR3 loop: CASSLASREQYF. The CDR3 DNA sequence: TGTGCCAGCAGCTTAGCATCTCGGGAGCAGTACTTC.